This TCR beta chain was documented in a study of persistence of HIV-infected CD4 T cells. Across the whole study: Donors were ART-treated; their CMV- and Gag-responding CD4+ T cells were isolated. Suppressive ART had lasted a median of roughly eight years.

Stimulation used approximately 9.1 ug/mL lysate from CMV-infected fibroblasts. CD40L-negative CD69-negative CD45RO-high memory CD4+ T cells were sorted as populations depleted of antigen-responding cells. A roughly 17-hour stimulation of CD8-depleted PBMCs used anti-CD28/CD49d costimulation, CD40-blocking antibody and enfuvirtide. V was clipped by 3 bases and J by 5 bases, with 16 bases between them. Germline values: CDR1 LGHNA, CDR2 YNFKEQ. This CDR3 spans 16 amino acids. This was the immunoSEQ version 4 assay in survey mode. Generated by immunoSEQ multiplex PCR, the TCRdb table keeps only in-frame clones and is missing some. This sample carries roughly 41,000 clones, 65% to 85% of them seen once, and the ten largest clones take approximately 1.6%. This clone was counted between two and nine times. The antigen is not known.

The receptor comes from an adult man with HIV who was CMV-seropositive. The starting material was CD4+ T cells sorted from PBMCs after roughly 17-hour stimulation, obtained from a patient who received antiretroviral therapy. V usage is TRBV4-2 and J usage is TRBJ2-2; D unclear. The CDR3 is CASSQPDTTLTGELFF. The DNA for the CDR3 is TGTGCCAGCAGCCAGCCCGACACTACTTTAACCGGGGAGCTGTTTTTT.